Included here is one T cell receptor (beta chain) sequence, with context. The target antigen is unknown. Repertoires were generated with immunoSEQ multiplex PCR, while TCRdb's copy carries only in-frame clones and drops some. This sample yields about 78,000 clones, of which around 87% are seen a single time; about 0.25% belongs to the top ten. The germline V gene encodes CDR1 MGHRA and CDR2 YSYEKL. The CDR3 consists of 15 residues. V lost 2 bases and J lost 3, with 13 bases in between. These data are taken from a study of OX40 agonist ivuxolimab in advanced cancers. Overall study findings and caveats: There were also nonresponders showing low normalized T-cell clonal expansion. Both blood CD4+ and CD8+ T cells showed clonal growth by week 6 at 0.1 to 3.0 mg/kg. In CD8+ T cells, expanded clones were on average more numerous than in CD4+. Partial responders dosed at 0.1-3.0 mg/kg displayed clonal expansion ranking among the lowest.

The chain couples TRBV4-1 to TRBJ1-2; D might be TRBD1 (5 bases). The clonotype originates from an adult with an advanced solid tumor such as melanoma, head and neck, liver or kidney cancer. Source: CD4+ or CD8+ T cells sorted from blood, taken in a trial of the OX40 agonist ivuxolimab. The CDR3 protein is CASSQSDDSYYGYTF. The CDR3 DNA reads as TGCGCCAGCAGCCAATCCGATGACAGCTACTATGGCTACACCTTC.